This TCR beta chain is from a study of shared clonotypes between healthy human individuals. Overall study: Three plates each covered CD4 naive and memory; CD8 naive two, CD8 memory one.

Naive CD8 isolation took CD45RO-negative cells positively selected for CCR7 and excluded terminally differentiated effector memory CD45RA+ cells. Recent vaccinations or acute infections were absent in the healthy HIV-negative adult donors. CDR1 is SGHVS, CDR2 FNYEAQ, per germline. The CDR3 consists of 17 residues. V was pared by 5 bases and J by 3 bases, with 14 bases of the junction left unmatched. TCRdb keeps only in-frame clones here, not all; method: immunoSEQ multiplex PCR. Among about 600,000 clones listed, nearly 98% were seen once. The gene calls are TRBV7-6 and TRBJ2-7, with 9 bases that match TRBD1. The sample taken for sequencing was naive CD8+ T cells sorted from blood. This TCR came from a young man in good health. The CDR3 spells CASSRQLSGQGFYEQYF. CDR3 DNA sequence: TGTGCCAGCAGCCGCCAACTATCGGGACAGGGCTTCTACGAGCAGTACTTC.